This TCR beta chain appears in the sequencing data of a study of blood T cell repertoires in COVID-19. Study-level information: COVID-19 samples collected from the United States, Italy and Spain covered acute and convalescent phases. In each case, the material was cDNA or gDNA derived from T cells, B-cell-depleted T cells, or PBMCs.

CDR3 size: 13 residues. The germline CDR1 and CDR2 sequences are MGHDK and SYGVNS. The V and J ends lost 5 bases and 7 bases, in that order; junction bases with no gene match: 4. Methods used by the authors: The assay estimated nucleated cells by amplifying reference gene primers. Assay used: immunoSEQ multiplex PCR; TCRdb lists only in-frame clones, some missing. Clone size and the V and J calls come from that table; the DNA yielded D and trimming. The profile shows tens of thousands of clones, approximately 80% of them singletons. The source of this sequence is a human donor in a cohort sampled during active COVID-19. What was sequenced was peripheral blood. This chain connects TRBV25-1 to TRBJ2-2; 7 bases fit TRBD2. The CDR3 DNA follows: TGTGCCAGCAGTAACGGGGGGATCGGGGAGCTGTTTTTT. Translation: CASSNGGIGELFF.